These 26 T cell receptor beta chains originate from one sample sequenced in a study of T-cell memory formation after mild COVID-19. One entry per CDR3 protein results from TCRdb running MiXCR on the 5' RACE reads. This table has roughly 400,000 distinct CDR3 sequences, under 20% appearing once. Sample: PBMCs or a T cell subset sorted from them (not recorded which). These receptors all stem from a man aged 18 to 29 who had mild COVID-19 (a few samples of this study predate the infection). Cell type and time point are not known.

A few counts support this clonotype. J is TRBJ1-6 and V is TRBV12-3 or TRBV12-4, with 8 bases lining up with TRBD1. The ends lost 6 bases at V and 7 bases at J; junction bases unmatched: 5. The CDR3 is made up of 14 amino acids. The CDR3 here is CASSGQGSNSPLHF. In DNA, the CDR3 is TGTGCCAGCAGCGGACAGGGATCCAATTCACCCCTCCACTTT.

This sequence joins TRBV7-3 and TRBJ2-1, with TRBD2 identical over 9 bases. Losses at the gene ends were 3 bases for V and 4 bases for J; bases not matched to a gene: 4. The CDR3 is 15 residues long. Germline V CDR1 and CDR2: SGHTA, FQGTGA. In DNA form, the CDR3 reads TGTGCCAGCAGCTTTGAGCGGGGGGTATACAATGAGCAGTTCTTC. It specifies CASSFERGVYNEQFF.

Points on this clonotype: This clone may be a read error of a much larger clone one base away. The V call is TRBV4-1, the J call TRBJ2-5; TRBD2 matches 9 bases. Germline lookup yields CDR1 MGHRA and CDR2 YSYEKL. The CDR3 loop spans 16 amino acids. The J segment lost 2 bases and the V segment lost 0 bases, leaving 4 bases of the junction unmatched. CDR3 sequence: CASSQDPSGEQETQYF. The CDR3 DNA is TGCGCCAGCAGCCAAGATCCTAGCGGGGAACAAGAGACCCAGTACTTC.

The CDR3 bases are TGTGCCAGTAGTTCTAACGGTCGTGGTGGCTACACCTTC. It encodes CASSSNGRGGYTF. This sequence joins TRBV19 and TRBJ1-2; D unresolved. The CDR3 contains 13 residues. Germline V gene data show CDR1 as LNHDA and CDR2 as SQIVND (reference sequence). V gave up 5 bases and J gave up 7 bases, with 14 bases separating them.

The table lists this clonotype with a few counts. The rearrangement uses TRBV9 and TRBJ2-3; D possibly corresponds to TRBD2 (6 bases). The CDR3 runs to 16 residues. V was clipped by 0 bases and J by 1 base, with 12 bases between them. Per germline, CDR1 SGDLS and CDR2 YYNGEE. CDR3 in DNA: TGTGCCAGCAGCGTAGCGGGACTCCCCGGCACAGATACGCAGTATTTT. Amino acid sequence: CASSVAGLPGTDTQYF.

This clonotype was observed a handful of times. The CDR3 loop reads CASRETVGGEQFF. DNA for the CDR3: TGCGCCAGCAGGGAGACAGTGGGAGGTGAGCAGTTCTTC. The chain links TRBV5-1 to TRBJ2-1, with D maybe TRBD2 (6 bases). This CDR3 region has 13 residues. V gave up 5 bases and J gave up 9 bases, with 15 bases separating them. Germline V gene lookup returns CDR1 SGHRS and CDR2 YFSETQ.

There are many counts of this clonotype. The chain is built from TRBV12-3 or TRBV12-4 and TRBJ2-2; D unresolved. Trimming shortened V by 6 bases and J by 0 bases, and 2 bases separated the two germline ends. The CDR3 runs to 12 residues. The CDR3 here is CASSSNTGELFF. In DNA form, the CDR3 reads TGTGCCAGCAGCTCGAACACCGGGGAGCTGTTTTTT.

In its sample, this clonotype was seen a few times. This chain uses TRBV5-6 with TRBJ1-5; a possible D gene is TRBD1 (6 bases). This CDR3 contains 14 residues. V shed 4 bases and J shed 7 bases, with 15 bases lying between them. From germline, CDR1 is SGHDT and CDR2 YYEEEE. The CDR3 DNA reads TGTGCCAGCAGCACTTGGGGGGCTTTCCAGCCCCAGCATTTT. This codes for CASSTWGAFQPQHF.

The chain employs TRBV11-1 and TRBJ2-2; unclear D gene. Germline CDR1 SGHAT, CDR2 FQDESV (reference sequence). The CDR3 covers 15 residues. V was pared by 1 base and J by 0 bases, with 6 bases between. CDR3 in amino acids: CASSLGVSNTGELFF. As DNA, the CDR3 is TGTGCCAGCAGCTTAGGAGTATCGAACACCGGGGAGCTGTTTTTT. Full variable domain (remainder filled in from reference TRBV11-1 and TRBJ2-2): EAEVAQSPRYKITEKSQAVAFWCDPISGHATLYWYRQILGQGPELLVQFQDESVVDDSQLPKDRFSAERLKGVDSTLKIQPAELGDSAMYLCASSLGVSNTGELFFGEGSRLTVL.

Comment on this clonotype: Its ends do not fully match the called genes, so a read error is possible. CDR3 DNA sequence: TGTGCCAGCAGACAAGTTACTAACTATGGCTACACCTTC. Its protein product is CASRQVTNYGYTF. The rearrangement uses TRBV4-2 and TRBJ1-2; no definite D call. Germline CDR1 is LGHNA and CDR2 is YNFKEQ. The CDR3 has 13 residues.

As for this clonotype: A much larger clone is a single base away; this may be a read error. V and J are TRBV28 and TRBJ1-6, with D unclear. The ends were cut back, 7 bases at V and 0 bases at J, with 10 bases in the middle. The germline V gene has CDR1 MDHEN and CDR2 SYDVKM. The CDR3 has 15 amino acids. This CDR3 reads CASTRVGSYNSPLHF. The CDR3 DNA sequence: TGTGCCAGCACTCGAGTGGGCTCCTATAATTCACCCCTCCACTTT.

This chain connects TRBV12-3 or TRBV12-4 to TRBJ2-3; 7 bases are a match to TRBD2. After removal of 5 bases from V and 4 bases from J, the junction contained 6 bases not matched to a gene. This CDR3 is built from 14 residues. Here the CDR3 reads CASSIGLGPDTQYF. The DNA for the CDR3 is TGTGCCAGCAGTATAGGACTAGGCCCAGATACGCAGTATTTT.

The table lists this clonotype with a few counts. V gene TRBV7-9 combines with J gene TRBJ2-1; D unclear. This CDR3 is 12 amino acids long. The ends were cut back, 4 bases at V and 5 bases at J, with 6 bases in the middle. Germline V CDR1 and CDR2: SEHNR, FQNEAQ (reference sequence). The CDR3 sequence is CASSWSDNEQFF. CDR3 bases: TGTGCCAGCAGCTGGAGTGACAATGAGCAGTTCTTC.

The chain recombines TRBV18 with TRBJ1-4; possibly TRBD1 for D (5 bases). The CDR3 runs to 15 residues. V was trimmed by 2 bases and J by 5 bases, leaving 12 bases between them. Germline CDR1 reads KGHSH; CDR2 reads LQKENI. CDR3 nucleotide sequence: TGTGCCAGCTCACCAAATCGGGACCGAAATGAAAAACTGTTTTTT. This gives the protein CASSPNRDRNEKLFF.

This clonotype turned up a few times. The CDR3 coding sequence is TGCGCCAGCAGCCAAGACTGGGAGAGGCATGAAAAACTGTTTTTT. Translation gives CASSQDWERHEKLFF. The V gene is TRBV4-1, the J gene TRBJ1-4; D is unresolved. Germline V gene data show CDR1 as MGHRA and CDR2 as YSYEKL. The V and J ends lost 0 bases and 6 bases respectively, with 11 bases between them. The CDR3 is 15 amino acids.

This clonotype has a handful of counts. This chain uses TRBV7-2 with TRBJ2-3; a weak D match, TRBD2 (6 bases). Per the germline V gene, CDR1 is SGHTA and CDR2 is FQGNSA. The CDR3 totals 15 residues. Deletions cut 2 bases from V and 6 bases from J, with 15 bases between. CDR3 in amino acids: CASSLIWGRKDTQYF. For the CDR3, the DNA is TGTGCCAGCAGCTTAATTTGGGGGAGGAAGGATACGCAGTATTTT.

The chain links TRBV24-1 to TRBJ2-1; 11 bases are a match to TRBD2. Trimming cost V 0 bases and J 0 bases; bases outside gene matches: 6. From germline, CDR1 is KGHDR and CDR2 SFDVKD. The CDR3 is made up of 19 amino acids. Written as DNA, the CDR3 is TGTGCCACCAGTGATTTGTCTAGCGGGGGGCAAAGCTCCTACAATGAGCAGTTCTTC. Translated: CATSDLSSGGQSSYNEQFF.

The genes are TRBV18 and TRBJ1-2, with TRBD1 matching over 7 bases. Germline assignment: CDR1 KGHSH and CDR2 LQKENI. After removal of 3 bases from V and 6 bases from J, the junction contained 10 bases not matched to a gene. CDR3 length: 15 residues. The CDR3 reads CASSPGTAPEDGYTF. The CDR3 DNA sequence: TGTGCCAGCTCACCCGGGACAGCCCCCGAGGATGGCTACACCTTC.

The V call is TRBV9, the J call TRBJ2-2, with 8 bases aligning to TRBD2. V trimming: 0 bases; J trimming: 2 bases; junction bases outside the gene matches: 3. Germline loops: CDR1 SGDLS, CDR2 YYNGEE. The CDR3 is 16 amino acids. CDR3 sequence reads: CASSVDGGVNTGELFF. CDR3 sequence (DNA): TGTGCCAGCAGCGTAGACGGGGGGGTAAACACCGGGGAGCTGTTTTTT. Variable domain in full (rest from reference TRBV9 and TRBJ2-2): DSGVTQTPKHLITATGQRVTLRCSPRSGDLSVYWYQQSLDQGLQFLIQYYNGEERAKGNILERFSAQQFPDLHSELNLSSLELGDSALYFCASSVDGGVNTGELFFGEGSRLTVL.

The table lists this clonotype with a few counts. This chain links TRBV20-1 with TRBJ1-2; TRBD1 matches 11 bases. V gave up 1 base and J gave up 8 bases; unmatched junction bases: 3. Germline values: CDR1 DFQATT, CDR2 SNEGSKA (reference sequence). CDR3 length equals 13 residues. CDR3 region: CSARGGTGGGYTF. CDR3 DNA sequence: TGCAGTGCTAGAGGCGGGACAGGGGGAGGCTACACCTTC.

To note about this clonotype: This may be a read error, as it is one base from a much larger clone. The V call is TRBV12-3 or TRBV12-4, the J call TRBJ1-1; 10 positions agree with TRBD1. The CDR3 has 15 residues. V was clipped by 4 bases and J by 4 bases; unmatched bases: 6. The CDR3 DNA is TGTGCCAGCAGTTCCGACAGGGGGCTTTGCACTGAAGCTTTCTTT. Translation: CASSSDRGLCTEAFF.

The rearrangement uses TRBV21-1 and TRBJ1-2; the table's D call of TRBD1 was not tested on the DNA. TRBV21-1 is designated a pseudogene. The CDR3 is 16 amino acids. This chain's CDR3 is CASSKLEARGPSGYTF. CDR3 in DNA: TGTGCCAGCAGCAAATTGGAGGCCAGGGGGCCAAGTGGCTACACCTTC.

The chain couples TRBV7-9 to TRBJ2-1; TRBD1 aligns across 7 bases. The CDR3 contains 13 residues. After removal of 6 bases from V and 10 bases from J, the junction contained 9 bases not matched to a gene. The germline CDR1 and CDR2 sequences are SEHNR and FQNEAQ (reference sequence). The CDR3 spells CASRTLPGQEQFF. CDR3 in DNA: TGTGCCAGCAGGACCCTACCGGGACAGGAGCAGTTCTTC. The variable domain in full, completed from reference TRBV7-9 and TRBJ2-1, reads DTGVSQNPRHKITKRGQNVTFRCDPISEHNRLYWYRQTLGQGPEFLTYFQNEAQLEKSRLLSDRFSAERPKGSFSTLEIQRTEQGDSAMYLCASRTLPGQEQFFGPGTRLTVL.

This clonotype appeared many times. The chain carries TRBV11-2 and TRBJ1-5; unclear D gene. Germline-derived CDR1 and CDR2 are SGHAT and FQNNGV. The germline V and J ends were trimmed by 6 bases and 6 bases, with 6 bases remaining between them. The CDR3 extends over 11 amino acids. The CDR3 sequence is CASSLSQPQHF. The CDR3 DNA is TGTGCCAGCAGTTTATCTCAGCCCCAGCATTTT.

In its sample, this clonotype was seen a few times. V and J are TRBV12-3 or TRBV12-4 and TRBJ2-1, with a weak D call TRBD1 (6 bases). The CDR3 sequence is 14 residues long. Between the trimmed V and J ends, which lost 7 bases and 6 bases, there was a span of 16 bases. In nucleotides, the CDR3 is TGTGCCAGCACCTGGTCACAGGGTATCAATGAGCAGTTCTTC. It encodes CASTWSQGINEQFF.

This clonotype occurred many times. This chain links TRBV5-1 with TRBJ2-3; a weak D match, TRBD2 (6 bases). V lost 2 bases and J lost 0, with 10 bases in between. The germline V gene encodes CDR1 SGHRS and CDR2 YFSETQ. The CDR3 extends over 15 amino acids. The CDR3 nucleotides read TGCGCCAGCAGCTTCACCGGGACTAGCACAGATACGCAGTATTTT. This sequence encodes CASSFTGTSTDTQYF.